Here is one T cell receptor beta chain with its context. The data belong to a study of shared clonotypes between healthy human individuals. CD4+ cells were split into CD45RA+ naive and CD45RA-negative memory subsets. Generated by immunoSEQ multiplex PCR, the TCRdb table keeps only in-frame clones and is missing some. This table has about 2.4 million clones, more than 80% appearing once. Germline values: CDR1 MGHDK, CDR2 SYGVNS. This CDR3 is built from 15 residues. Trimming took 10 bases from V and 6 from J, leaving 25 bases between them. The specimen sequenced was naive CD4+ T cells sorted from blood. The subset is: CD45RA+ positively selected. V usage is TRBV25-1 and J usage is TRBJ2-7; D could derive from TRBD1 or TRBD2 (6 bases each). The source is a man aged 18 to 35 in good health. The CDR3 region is CAKTRGAEGRSEQYF. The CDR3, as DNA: TGTGCCAAGACGAGGGGGGCGGAGGGGCGCAGCGAGCAGTACTTC.